A selection of T cell receptor beta chains follows, all from one sample in a study of Graves' ophthalmopathy and Graves' hyperthyroidism. TCRdb reanalysed the multiplex PCR reads using MiXCR and keeps one entry per CDR3 protein. Of hundreds of thousands of distinct CDR3 sequences in the sample, approximately 39% were seen once. The sample taken for sequencing was peripheral blood. Receptor source: an adult man with Graves' ophthalmopathy. Each CDR3 is given with its conserved first and last residue. Each record gives: J gene, D gene, clone size, V gene, CDR3 protein, CDR3 DNA. A D gene is named only where the DNA matches it firmly. Size is omitted from some rows. Given values are once, few, many or a class for expanded clones.

TRBJ2-7	TRBD1	-	TRBV5-1	CASTTGESSRGIEQYF	TGCGCCAGCACCACCGGGGAGTCATCCAGGGGGATCGAGCAGTACTTC
TRBJ2-7	-	many	TRBV7-6	CASSLGRGHGNEQYF	TGTGCCAGCAGCTTAGGTCGGGGGCACGGAAACGAGCAGTACTTC
TRBJ2-7	TRBD1	-	TRBV25-1	CASGGQGASYEQYF	TGTGCCAGCGGGGGACAGGGGGCATCCTACGAGCAGTACTTC
TRBJ1-1	TRBD1	-	TRBV6-9	CASSFRVGTVNTEAFF	TGTGCCAGCAGCTTCCGAGTCGGGACAGTGAACACTGAAGCTTTCTTT
TRBJ2-7	-	few	TRBV5-6	CASSLRGLDYEQYF	TGTGCCAGCAGCTTGAGGGGTTTAGACTACGAGCAGTACTTC
TRBJ2-7	-	many	TRBV6-6	CASSYLGRGPYEQYF	TGTGCCAGCAGTTACTTGGGCAGGGGACCCTACGAGCAGTACTTC
TRBJ1-2	-	few	TRBV27	CASSLTWEQHSPFF	TGTGCCAGCAGTTTAACCTGGGAGCAACACTCCCCCTTCTTC
TRBJ2-5	TRBD1	many	TRBV19	CASSRGQSETQYF	TGTGCCAGTAGCCGGGGACAGTCAGAGACCCAGTACTTC
TRBJ1-5	-	many	TRBV2	CASTGRGSNQPQHF	TGTGCCAGCACCGGTAGGGGAAGCAATCAGCCCCAGCATTTT
TRBJ1-1	-	many	TRBV19	CASTPGWTETEAFF	TGTGCCAGTACACCAGGGTGGACTGAGACTGAAGCTTTCTTT
TRBJ1-2	-	many	TRBV19	CASSSSGGGNGYTF	TGTGCCAGTAGTTCCTCCGGAGGGGGGAACGGCTACACCTTC
TRBJ2-2	-	many	TRBV24-1	CATSDLQGGTGELFF	TGTGCCACCAGTGATTTGCAAGGGGGAACCGGGGAGCTGTTTTTT
TRBJ2-5	-	once	TRBV11-2	CASSPPPGAETRYF	TGTGCCAGCTCACCACCGCCAGGGGCCGAGACCCGGTACTTC
TRBJ2-7	-	-	TRBV7-2	CASSGSAYYEQYF	TGTGCCAGCAGCGGGTCAGCGTACTACGAGCAGTACTTC
TRBJ1-5	-	many	TRBV2	CASSGYRAQPQHF	TGTGCCAGCAGTGGATACAGGGCTCAGCCCCAGCATTTT
TRBJ1-1	TRBD1	-	TRBV2	CASSEAGQGIYGEAFF	TGTGCCAGCAGTGAAGCGGGACAGGGAATTTATGGTGAAGCTTTCTTT
TRBJ2-7	-	few	TRBV9	CASSVDSGREQYF	TGTGCCAGCAGCGTAGATAGTGGTCGGGAGCAGTACTTC
TRBJ2-5	TRBD2	-	TRBV20-1	CCGGTKTQYF	TGCTGTGGGGGGACTAAGACCCAGTACTTC
TRBJ1-2	-	-	TRBV29-1	CSVDGARVSDGYTF	TGCAGCGTTGATGGGGCCAGGGTATCGGATGGCTACACCTTC
TRBJ1-2	-	many	TRBV2	CASSEVAGRYGYTF	TGTGCCAGCAGTGAAGTGGCAGGGCGCTATGGCTACACCTTC
TRBJ2-7	-	many	TRBV19	CASRRAGSSYEQYF	TGTGCCAGTAGGCGTGCGGGGAGCTCCTACGAGCAGTACTTC
TRBJ2-7	-	-	TRBV29-1	CSVEDWEGDRGKDEQYF	TGCAGCGTTGAAGATTGGGAGGGCGACAGGGGAAAGGACGAGCAGTACTTC
TRBJ1-1	-	-	TRBV19	CASSIGRGRGEAFF	TGTGCCAGTAGTATTGGCAGGGGAAGGGGTGAGGCTTTCTTT
TRBJ2-7	TRBD1	-	TRBV2	CASSDPVGTGYYEQYF	TGTGCCAGCAGTGATCCCGTGGGGACAGGCTACTACGAGCAGTACTTC
TRBJ1-5	TRBD1	many	TRBV19	CASSIWDRPNQPQHF	TGTGCCAGTAGTATCTGGGACAGGCCCAATCAGCCCCAGCATTTT
TRBJ1-4	-	-	TRBV6-5	CASSLGYGNEKLFF	TGTGCCAGCAGTCTGGGCTACGGTAATGAAAAACTGTTTTTT
TRBJ1-2	-	many	TRBV9	CASSVSGSNYGYTF	TGTGCCAGCAGCGTGTCAGGGAGTAACTATGGCTACACCTTC
TRBJ2-2	TRBD2	-	TRBV12-3/TRBV12-4	CASSFQTSRTGELFF	TGTGCCAGCAGTTTTCAGACTAGCCGCACCGGGGAGCTGTTTTTT
TRBJ2-1	TRBD2	-	TRBV10-3	CAIGASGLPLDEQFF	TGTGCCATCGGTGCTAGCGGGCTTCCCTTAGATGAGCAGTTCTTC
TRBJ1-5	TRBD1	few	TRBV6-2/TRBV6-3	CASSGTGDSNQPQHF	TGTGCCAGCAGTGGAACAGGGGATAGCAATCAGCCCCAGCATTTT
TRBJ2-2	-	many	TRBV7-3	CASSLGTVTGELFF	TGTGCCAGCAGCCTAGGGACCGTCACCGGGGAGCTGTTTTTT
TRBJ1-5	-	many	TRBV7-8	CASSPRTRRHQHF	TGTGCCAGCAGCCCACGGACTAGGAGGCACCAGCATTTT
TRBJ1-5	-	many	TRBV2	CASSVGPGRRSGQPQHF	TGTGCCAGCAGTGTGGGCCCGGGCAGGCGCTCAGGACAGCCCCAGCATTTT
TRBJ1-2	TRBD1	many	TRBV7-2	CASSQQGVFYGYTF	TGTGCCAGCAGTCAACAGGGGGTATTCTATGGCTACACCTTC
TRBJ2-7	TRBD2	-	TRBV19	CASSQHPRPELAAREQYF	TGTGCCAGCAGCCAACATCCCCGGCCGGAACTAGCGGCGCGAGAGCAGTACTTC
TRBJ1-1	-	many	TRBV29-1	CSVSLGQANTEAFF	TGCAGCGTTAGCCTAGGACAAGCGAACACTGAAGCTTTCTTT
TRBJ1-5	TRBD1	-	TRBV15	CATSRDGLQGF	TGTGCCACCAGCAGAGATGGACTACAGGGGTTT
TRBJ1-1	-	many	TRBV11-2	CASSLDQGANTEAFF	TGTGCCAGCAGCTTAGATCAGGGCGCCAACACTGAAGCTTTCTTT
TRBJ1-2	TRBD1	many	TRBV5-8	CASSLGGTANHYGYTF	TGTGCCAGCAGCTTGGGTGGGACAGCGAACCACTATGGCTACACCTTC
TRBJ2-5	-	-	TRBV7-9	CASRPANSQYF	TGTGCCAGCAGACCCGCGAACTCCCAGTACTTC
TRBJ2-7	-	few	TRBV2	CASSEAPGGYEQYF	TGTGCCAGCAGTGAAGCCCCCGGCGGTTACGAGCAGTACTTC
TRBJ2-2	TRBD2	-	TRBV7-2	CASSLKSSAGGLTGELFF	TGTGCCAGCAGCTTAAAGAGTTCGGCGGGGGGGCTCACCGGGGAGCTGTTTTTT
TRBJ1-2	-	-	TRBV15	CATSGQGHGYTF	TGTGCCACCAGCGGGCAGGGCCATGGCTACACCTTC
TRBJ1-1	-	many	TRBV29-1	CSALGGNTEAFF	TGCAGCGCCCTCGGGGGGAACACTGAAGCTTTCTTT
TRBJ2-3	TRBD2	-	TRBV11-1	CASSSGLAGVGDTQYF	TGTGCCAGCAGCTCGGGACTAGCGGGAGTAGGAGATACGCAGTATTTT
TRBJ1-5	-	-	TRBV12-3/TRBV12-4	CASSFKGLSNQPQHF	TGTGCCAGCAGTTTTAAGGGGTTAAGCAATCAGCCCCAGCATTTT
TRBJ1-6	-	-	TRBV19	CASSISETGFYPLHF	TGTGCCAGTAGTATTTCCGAGACAGGATTCTACCCCCTCCACTTT
TRBJ2-5	-	-	TRBV20-1	CSARSGGVETQYF	TGCAGTGCTAGGTCGGGGGGCGTAGAGACCCAGTACTTC
TRBJ1-5	-	-	TRBV10-3	CAISGGTGTNQETQHF	TGTGCCATCAGTGGTGGTACAGGGACTAATCAAGAGACCCAGCATTTT
TRBJ1-3	-	-	TRBV12-3/TRBV12-4	CASSSFSRNTIYF	TGTGCCAGCAGTTCCTTCTCGAGAAACACCATATATTTT
TRBJ1-1	TRBD1	few	TRBV3-1	CASTPGQRFMNTEAFF	TGTGCCAGCACCCCGGGACAGAGATTTATGAACACTGAAGCTTTCTTT
TRBJ1-5	-	many	TRBV6-5	CASSWDGLNQPQHF	TGTGCCAGCAGTTGGGACGGCCTAAATCAGCCCCAGCATTTT
TRBJ1-4	-	-	TRBV2	CASSEGGRGGEKLFF	TGTGCCAGCAGTGAAGGGGGGAGGGGTGGTGAAAAACTGTTTTTT